What follows is one TCR beta chain and its context. Its antigen is unidentified. The germline CDR1 and CDR2 sequences are SGHDN and FVKESK. This CDR3 region has 17 residues. V lost 1 base and J lost 8; bases outside the gene matches: 10. The source of the sample is a study of cytomegalovirus exposure and HLA in healthy donors. Study conclusions and caveats: The study reported that TCR beta sequences accurately predicted HLA-A and HLA-B alleles in most subjects.

Amplification used 60 Vbeta primers and 13 Jbeta primers. Some clones are missing from TCRdb's copy, which holds only in-frame ones; the method was immunoSEQ multiplex PCR. The sample shows some 130,000 clones, 65% to 70% of them seen only once. This clonotype originated in a human donor in good health. The sample taken for sequencing was PBMCs. This rearrangement joins TRBV14 to TRBJ2-1, with 11 bases aligning to TRBD2. The DNA of the CDR3 is TGTGCCAGCAGCCAAGTATTCTTGACTAGCGGGAAAGATGAGCAGTTCTTC. It is translated as CASSQVFLTSGKDEQFF.